The 27 T cell receptor beta chains listed next were all sequenced from one sample in a study of T-cell reconstitution after alpha-beta-depleted transplantation in children. Unique molecular identifiers were used in preparing the TCRbeta library. TCRdb fed the PCR reads into MiXCR, producing one record per CDR3 protein. The profile shows approximately 590,000 distinct CDR3 sequences, about 10% of them singletons. Sequences were derived from PBMCs from the stem cell graft donor, sampled from the stem cell graft. These receptors were obtained from a human donor who donated a stem cell graft to a child with acute myeloid leukemia.

This chain uses TRBV12-3 or TRBV12-4 with TRBJ1-6; D uncertain. Trimming stripped 3 bases from V and 8 bases from J, with 8 bases between. CDR3 length: 13 amino acids. CDR3 coding DNA: TGTGCCAGCAGTTTGCACCGAGATTCACCCCTCCACTTT. Its protein is CASSLHRDSPLHF.

The chain couples TRBV24-1 to TRBJ2-1; D unresolved. This CDR3 is built from 15 residues. V was cut by 4 bases and J by 7 bases, with 16 bases left in between. From germline, CDR1 is KGHDR and CDR2 SFDVKD. This CDR3 is CATSDPRHPTNEQFF. CDR3 sequence (DNA): TGTGCCACCAGTGACCCCCGGCACCCTACTAATGAGCAGTTCTTC.

About this clonotype itself: This may stem from a read error, because a much larger clone lies one nucleotide away. This chain links TRBV7-2 with TRBJ2-7, with 7 bases identical to TRBD2. The V gene's germline CDR1 is SGHTA and CDR2 FQGNSA. The CDR3 has 14 amino acids. Trimming at V came to 3 bases and at J to 2 bases, leaving 4 bases not matched to a gene. The CDR3, as DNA: TGTGCCAGCAGCTTTGCGGGAGCCCCCTACGAGCAGTACTTC. Its protein product is CASSFAGAPYEQYF.

This chain uses TRBV29-1 with TRBJ2-1; 7 bases line up with TRBD2. J lost 2 bases, V lost 3 bases, and 4 bases had no gene match. Germline lookup yields CDR1 SQVTM and CDR2 ANQGSEA. This CDR3 comprises 14 residues. CDR3 sequence: CSVEGGRTYNEQFF. Written as DNA, the CDR3 is TGCAGCGTTGAGGGAGGGCGGACCTACAATGAGCAGTTCTTC.

A few counts support this clonotype. This chain joins TRBV5-1 and TRBJ2-1; D is perhaps TRBD1 (6 bases). The germline V and J ends were trimmed by 5 bases and 5 bases, with 14 bases remaining between them. CDR1 and CDR2 (germline): SGHRS, YFSETQ. The CDR3 extends over 14 amino acids. The CDR3 sequence: CASRNPDSNNEQFF. As DNA, the CDR3 is TGCGCCAGCAGGAATCCGGACAGCAACAATGAGCAGTTCTTC.

This clonotype was seen a few times. This rearrangement joins TRBV7-6 to TRBJ2-5; 11 positions agree with TRBD1. The CDR3 consists of 15 residues. V lost 5 bases and J lost 5; bases outside the gene matches: 7. Germline lookup yields CDR1 SGHVS and CDR2 FNYEAQ. The CDR3 is CASSRGTGGTETQYF. CDR3 in DNA: TGTGCCAGCAGCCGGGGGACAGGGGGGACGGAGACCCAGTACTTC.

This clonotype was detected only a few times. This rearrangement joins TRBV9 to TRBJ1-5; TRBD1 might be the D (6 bases). V lost 4 bases to trimming and J lost 4 bases, with 15 bases between them. Germline CDR1 SGDLS, CDR2 YYNGEE. The CDR3 spans 15 residues. CDR3 in amino acids: CASSLQGVLNQPQHF. CDR3 sequence (DNA): TGTGCCAGCAGCTTACAGGGCGTATTGAATCAGCCCCAGCATTTT. Together with reference TRBV9 and TRBJ1-5, the CDR3 gives the full variable domain: DSGVTQTPKHLITATGQRVTLRCSPRSGDLSVYWYQQSLDQGLQFLIQYYNGEERAKGNILERFSAQQFPDLHSELNLSSLELGDSALYFCASSLQGVLNQPQHFGDGTRLSIL.

V usage is TRBV12-5 and J usage is TRBJ2-1, with 7 bases that match TRBD1. Germline CDR1 and CDR2: LGHNT and FRNRAP. After removal of 5 bases from V and 9 bases from J, the junction contained 10 bases not matched to a gene. The CDR3 runs 14 residues. For the CDR3, the DNA is TGTGCTAGTGGTCTATCGACAGGGAATAGTGAGCAGTTCTTC. This codes for CASGLSTGNSEQFF.

The chain has TRBV2 and TRBJ1-5, with 8 bases that match TRBD1. The CDR3 has 15 amino acids. From germline, CDR1 is SNHLY and CDR2 FYNNEI. Trimming cost V 5 bases and J 0 bases; bases outside gene matches: 3. The DNA of the CDR3 is TGTGCCAGCAGTAAACAGGGGGATAGCAATCAGCCCCAGCATTTT. Amino acid sequence: CASSKQGDSNQPQHF.

The chain combines TRBV11-2 with TRBJ1-2; 8 positions agree with TRBD1. V lost 1 base, J lost 8 bases, and 3 bases stayed unmatched. The CDR3 runs 13 residues. In germline, CDR1 is SGHAT, CDR2 FQNNGV. CDR3 nucleotides: TGTGCCAGCAGCTTAGTCAGGGGGCAAGGCTACACCTTC. It translates to CASSLVRGQGYTF. The whole variable domain, filled in from reference TRBV11-2 and TRBJ1-2, reads EAGVAQSPRYKIIEKRQSVAFWCNPISGHATLYWYQQILGQGPKLLIQFQNNGVVDDSQLPKDRFSAERLKGVDSTLKIQPAKLEDSAVYLCASSLVRGQGYTFGSGTRLTVV.

There are many counts of this clonotype. The rearrangement links TRBV29-1 to TRBJ2-1; 8 nucleotides match TRBD2. V was clipped by 5 bases and J by 4 bases; unmatched bases: 4. The CDR3 consists of 13 residues. In germline, CDR1 is SQVTM, CDR2 ANQGSEA. The CDR3: CSVRASGYNEQFF. Written as DNA, the CDR3 is TGCAGCGTTCGGGCTAGCGGGTACAATGAGCAGTTCTTC.

The sample holds many counts of this clonotype. A junction boundary mismatches the germline segment, possibly from a read error. J is TRBJ2-3 and V is TRBV13; D unresolved. The CDR3 has 17 residues. Germline CDR1 and CDR2: PRHDT and FYEKMQ (reference sequence). For the CDR3, the DNA is TGTGCCAGCAGGTTAGCCAGGCTCGACGTTTACACAGATACGCAGTATTTT. Its translation is CASRLARLDVYTDTQYF.

This clonotype was seen many times. V usage is TRBV15 and J usage is TRBJ2-2; D may correspond to TRBD1 or TRBD2 (6 bases each). Germline V CDR1 and CDR2: LNHNV, YYDKDF (reference sequence). The CDR3 sequence is 16 residues long. Trimming cost V 0 bases and J 2 bases, with 10 bases left between them. The chain's CDR3 is CATSRDRGHNTGELFF. CDR3 nucleotide sequence: TGTGCCACCAGCAGAGATCGGGGGCACAACACCGGGGAGCTGTTTTTT. The entire variable domain, with the rest obtained from reference TRBV15 and TRBJ2-2, is as follows: DAMVIQNPRYQVTQFGKPVTLSCSQTLNHNVMYWYQQKSSQAPKLLFHYYDKDFNNEADTPDNFQSRRPNTSFCFLDIRSPGLGDTAMYLCATSRDRGHNTGELFFGEGSRLTVL.

This clonotype came up a few times. The CDR3 reads CASSPTGNLNTEAFF. The CDR3 DNA reads as TGTGCCAGCAGCCCCACCGGAAACCTGAACACTGAAGCTTTCTTT. The V call is TRBV3-1, the J call TRBJ1-1; D is unresolved. Germline V gene data show CDR1 as LGHDT and CDR2 as YNNKEL (reference sequence). V was trimmed by 4 bases and J by 0 bases, leaving 12 bases between them. This CDR3 comprises 15 residues.

The sample holds a few counts of this clonotype. V gene TRBV20-1 combines with J gene TRBJ2-2, with 13 bases matching TRBD2. From germline, CDR1 is DFQATT and CDR2 SNEGSKA (reference sequence). Trimming at V came to 3 bases and at J to 3 bases, leaving 7 bases not matched to a gene. The CDR3 covers 17 residues. CDR3 region: CSARGLAGRIDTGELFF. For the CDR3, the DNA is TGCAGTGCTAGGGGACTAGCGGGGAGGATTGACACCGGGGAGCTGTTTTTT.

The chain combines TRBV7-3 with TRBJ1-6; D gene uncertain. V was shortened by 0 bases and J by 6 bases, with 9 bases between the two germline ends. This CDR3 is built from 15 residues. CDR1 is SGHTA and CDR2 is FQGTGA in the germline V gene. CDR3 sequence reads: CASSLTLGINSPLHF. The CDR3 DNA is TGTGCCAGCAGCTTAACCCTCGGGATTAATTCACCCCTCCACTTT. The variable domain in full, completed from reference TRBV7-3 and TRBJ1-6, reads GAGVSQTPSNKVTEKGKYVELRCDPISGHTALYWYRQSLGQGPEFLIYFQGTGAADDSGLPNDRFFAVRPEGSVSTLKIQRTERGDSAVYLCASSLTLGINSPLHFGNGTRLTVT.

The chain carries TRBV5-1 and TRBJ1-6; 7 bases agree with TRBD1. Germline trimming cut 4 bases from V and 8 bases from J; bases unmatched to any gene: 9. The germline V gene has CDR1 SGHRS and CDR2 YFSETQ. This CDR3 has 15 residues. DNA of the CDR3: TGCGCCAGCAGCGCGGGGCGACAGGGACATTCACCCCTCCACTTT. As protein: CASSAGRQGHSPLHF.

The gene calls are TRBV25-1 and TRBJ2-3, with TRBD2 matching over 11 bases. Germline lookup yields CDR1 MGHDK and CDR2 SYGVNS. This CDR3 has 21 residues. With 3 bases clipped from V and 0 bases from J, the junction kept 17 bases outside the gene matches. The CDR3 nucleotides read TGTGCCAGCAGTGACCGATCGGCGCTAGCGGGAGGCGAAGGTAGCACAGATACGCAGTATTTT. It codes for CASSDRSALAGGEGSTDTQYF.

This clonotype was counted ten times or more. The gene calls are TRBV20-1 and TRBJ2-5; 9 nucleotides align to TRBD2. CDR1 and CDR2 from the germline V gene are DFQATT and SNEGSKA (reference sequence). V was clipped by 5 bases and J by 7 bases; unmatched bases: 11. The CDR3 loop spans 14 amino acids. The CDR3 protein is CSASLAGSFGTQYF. CDR3 nucleotide sequence: TGCAGTGCTTCTCTAGCGGGATCGTTCGGGACCCAGTACTTC.

In this sample, this clonotype turned up many times. The chain has TRBV6-5 and TRBJ2-5; 7 bases fit TRBD2. Germline assignment: CDR1 MNHEY and CDR2 SVGAGI. The CDR3 sequence is 15 residues long. V was clipped by 2 bases and J by 6 bases; unmatched bases: 9. The CDR3 region is CASSYVGAGEKTQYF. CDR3 coding DNA: TGTGCCAGCAGTTACGTCGGGGCGGGAGAAAAGACCCAGTACTTC.

This chain joins TRBV5-1 and TRBJ1-4, with D tentatively TRBD1 (6 bases). V was shortened by 1 base and J by 7 bases, with 11 bases between the two germline ends. The germline V gene has CDR1 SGHRS and CDR2 YFSETQ. This CDR3 has 14 residues. DNA of the CDR3: TGCGCCAGCAGCTTGACAGGGTCCGGTGAAAAACTGTTTTTT. This encodes CASSLTGSGEKLFF.

This clonotype was counted only a few times. The CDR3 spells CASSSAWASGKNEQFF. CDR3 nucleotides: TGTGCCAGCAGTTCCGCTTGGGCTAGCGGGAAGAATGAGCAGTTCTTC. This chain links TRBV27 with TRBJ2-1; 9 nucleotides agree with TRBD2. V lost 4 bases, J lost 7 bases, and 11 bases stayed unmatched. The germline CDR1 and CDR2 sequences are MNHEY and SMNVEV (reference sequence). This CDR3 spans 16 amino acids.

A few counts support this clonotype. The chain combines TRBV6-1 with TRBJ1-5; D uncertain. Trimming removed 2 bases at V and 3 bases at J, with 8 bases between. The CDR3 contains 14 residues. CDR1 and CDR2 from the germline V gene are MNHNS and SASEGT. The CDR3 nucleotides are TGTGCCAGCAGTGAAAGGGCCATCAATCAGCCCCAGCATTTT. This sequence encodes CASSERAINQPQHF.

This clonotype came up many times. The V gene is TRBV28, the J gene TRBJ1-4, with a tentative D call TRBD1 (5 bases). Germline values: CDR1 MDHEN, CDR2 SYDVKM. The V end lost 2 bases, the J end lost 5 bases, and 9 bases lay between the germline ends. This CDR3 has 14 amino acids. The CDR3 DNA follows: TGTGCCAGCAGTTTAAGGTCAGGGAATGAAAAACTGTTTTTT. Translating gives CASSLRSGNEKLFF. Combining the CDR3 with reference TRBV28 and TRBJ1-4 gives the whole variable domain DVKVTQSSRYLVKRTGEKVFLECVQDMDHENMFWYRQDPGLGLRLIYFSYDVKMKEKGDIPEGYSVSREKKERFSLILESASTNQTSMYLCASSLRSGNEKLFFGSGTQLSVL.

This chain links TRBV12-3 or TRBV12-4 with TRBJ2-7, with 7 bases identical to TRBD2. The CDR3 spans 15 residues. V shed 3 bases and J 9 bases; nucleotides not matched to a gene: 14. The CDR3 is CASSFGSGDYLMQYF. DNA of the CDR3: TGTGCCAGCAGTTTCGGCAGCGGGGACTACTTGATGCAGTACTTC.

The chain uses TRBV30 and TRBJ2-7, with 11 bases that match TRBD2. Germline CDR1 GTSNPN, CDR2 SVGIG (reference sequence). Trimming cost V 2 bases and J 0 bases; bases outside gene matches: 12. CDR3 size: 18 residues. The CDR3 sequence is CAWSPAGLAGRSSYEQYF. The CDR3 nucleotides read TGTGCCTGGAGTCCCGCCGGACTAGCGGGCAGGAGCTCCTACGAGCAGTACTTC.

A few counts support this clonotype. The genes are TRBV12-3 or TRBV12-4 and TRBJ2-5, with D uncertain. Trimming shortened V by 6 bases and J by 7 bases, and 6 bases separated the two germline ends. The CDR3 length is 10 residues. The CDR3 nucleotides are TGTGCCAGCAGGTGGGGGACCCAGTACTTC. This sequence encodes CASRWGTQYF.